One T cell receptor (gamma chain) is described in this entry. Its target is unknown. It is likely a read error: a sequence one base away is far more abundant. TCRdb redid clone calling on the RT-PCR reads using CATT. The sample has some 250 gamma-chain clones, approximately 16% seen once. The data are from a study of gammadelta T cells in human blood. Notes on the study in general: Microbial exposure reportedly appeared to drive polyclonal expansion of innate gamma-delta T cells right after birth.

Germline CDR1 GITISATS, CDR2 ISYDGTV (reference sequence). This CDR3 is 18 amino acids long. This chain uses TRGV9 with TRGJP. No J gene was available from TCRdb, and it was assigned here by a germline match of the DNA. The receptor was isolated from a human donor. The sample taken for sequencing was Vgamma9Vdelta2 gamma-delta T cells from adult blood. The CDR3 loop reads CALWEAAHSELDKKIKVF. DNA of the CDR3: TGTGCCTTGTGGGAGGCGGCCCATAGTGAGTTGGACAAAAAAATCAAGGTATTT.